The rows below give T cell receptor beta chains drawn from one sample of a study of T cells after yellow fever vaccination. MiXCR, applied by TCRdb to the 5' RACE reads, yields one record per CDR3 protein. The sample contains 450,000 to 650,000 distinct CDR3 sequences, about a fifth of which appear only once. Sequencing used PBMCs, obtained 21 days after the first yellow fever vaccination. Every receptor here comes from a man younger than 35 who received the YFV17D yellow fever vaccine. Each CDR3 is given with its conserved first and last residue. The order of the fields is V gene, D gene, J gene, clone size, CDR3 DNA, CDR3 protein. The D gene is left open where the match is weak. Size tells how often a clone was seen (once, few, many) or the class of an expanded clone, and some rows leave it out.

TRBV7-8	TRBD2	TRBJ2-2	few	TGTGCCAGCAGCTTAGCGCTAGCGGACACCGGGGAGCTGTTTTTT	CASSLALADTGELFF
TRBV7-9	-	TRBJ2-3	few	TGTGCCAGCAGCGCCTCTACAATGGGGGAGCAGTATTTT	CASSASTMGEQYF
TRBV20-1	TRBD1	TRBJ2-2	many	TGCAGTGCACTCAGGAACAGGGGGCGACCCGGGGAGCTGTTTTTT	CSALRNRGRPGELFF
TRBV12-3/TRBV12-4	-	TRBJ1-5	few	TGTGCCAGCAGTTTAGGGAGTATTGTGTCAAATCAGCCCCAGCATTTT	CASSLGSIVSNQPQHF
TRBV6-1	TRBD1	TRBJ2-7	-	TGTGCCACCTCGGCCCAGGGGGCGTCCGAGCAGTACTTC	CATSAQGASEQYF
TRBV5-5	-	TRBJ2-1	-	TGTGCCAGCAGCTTGGTCCCCCTCCGGGTTATTGGGTCCAATGAGCAGTTCTTC	CASSLVPLRVIGSNEQFF
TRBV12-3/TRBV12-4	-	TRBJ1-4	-	TGTGCCAGCAGTTTTCACAATGAAAAACTGTTTTTT	CASSFHNEKLFF
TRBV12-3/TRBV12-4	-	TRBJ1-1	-	TGTGCCAGCAGTTCCAGTGGGTCGCGAAACACTGAAGCTTTCTTT	CASSSSGSRNTEAFF
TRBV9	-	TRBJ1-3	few	TGTGCCAGCAGCCCTCGGAGGTTTGGAAACACCATATATTTT	CASSPRRFGNTIYF
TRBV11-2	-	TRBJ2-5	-	TGTGCCAGCGCGACGGGGGAGACCCAGTACTTC	CASATGETQYF
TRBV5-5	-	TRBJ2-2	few	TGTGCCAGCAGCTACCCGGGATACACGAACACCGGGGAGCTGTTTTTT	CASSYPGYTNTGELFF
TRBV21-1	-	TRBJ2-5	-	TGTGCCAGCAGCAAAGAAGGGACTAGAGAGGCGCGGTACTTC	CASSKEGTREARYF
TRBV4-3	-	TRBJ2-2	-	TGCGCCAGCAGCCAAGAGGCTTGGACTTTCACGGGCACCGGGGAGCTGTTTTTT	CASSQEAWTFTGTGELFF
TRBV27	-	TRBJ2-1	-	TGTGCCAGCAGTTACTCACAGAGGAATGAGCAGTTCTTC	CASSYSQRNEQFF
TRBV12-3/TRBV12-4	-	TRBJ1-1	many	TGTGCCAGCAGTTTTGGATCTGAAGCTTTCTTT	CASSFGSEAFF
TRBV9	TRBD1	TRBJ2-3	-	TGTGCCAGCAGCGAGGGGACAGTTGAAATGACAGATACGCAGTATTTT	CASSEGTVEMTDTQYF
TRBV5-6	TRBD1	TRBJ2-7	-	TGTGCCAGCAGCTTAACGGGACAGGGTGGCTACGAGCAGTACTTC	CASSLTGQGGYEQYF
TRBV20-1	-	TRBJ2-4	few	TGCAGTGCAAGGGGACTTCGCAAAAACATTCAGTACTTC	CSARGLRKNIQYF
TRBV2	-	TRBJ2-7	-	TGTGCCAGCAGTGAAAGGGGCAGAGTATACGGGCAGTACTTC	CASSERGRVYGQYF
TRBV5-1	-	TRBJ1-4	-	TGCGCCAGCAGCCTGCAGGGTCAGGGCGAAAAACTGTTTTTT	CASSLQGQGEKLFF
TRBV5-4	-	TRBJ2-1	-	TGTGCCAGCACCCGAGGGGGGGCCGTGGGAGATGAGCAGTTCTTC	CASTRGGAVGDEQFF
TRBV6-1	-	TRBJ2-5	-	TGTGCCAGCAGTGAACGGTTCAGGGCTGTCGAGACCCAGTACTTC	CASSERFRAVETQYF
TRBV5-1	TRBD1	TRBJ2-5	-	TGCGCCAGCAACCGGGACAGGATCCAAGAGACCCAGTACTTC	CASNRDRIQETQYF
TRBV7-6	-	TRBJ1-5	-	TGTGCCAGCAGTCCCGACCCCCCAAAACCCAATCAGCCCCAGCATTTT	CASSPDPPKPNQPQHF
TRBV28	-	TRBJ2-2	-	TGTGCCAGCAGGGTCGGGGGGCAGCGGACCGGGGAGCTGTTTTTT	CASRVGGQRTGELFF
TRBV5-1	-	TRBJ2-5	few	TGCGCCAGCAGCTTGTTTGCAGGGTCGGTTGAGACCCAGTACTTC	CASSLFAGSVETQYF
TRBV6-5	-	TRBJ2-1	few	TGTGCCAGCAGTTACGGTGGCAGTGAGCAGTTCTTC	CASSYGGSEQFF
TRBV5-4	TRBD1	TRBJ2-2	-	TGTGCCTGCACCTCTAGGGGACAGGGGGCTGCCGGGGAGCTGTTTTTT	CACTSRGQGAAGELFF
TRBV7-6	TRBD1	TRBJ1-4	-	TGTGCCAGCAGCAACAGGGGGCAGGGTGAAAAACTGTTTTTT	CASSNRGQGEKLFF
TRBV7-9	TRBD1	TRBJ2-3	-	TGTGCCAGCAGCTTATTAAGGACAGGGGGCACGGATACGCAGTATTTT	CASSLLRTGGTDTQYF
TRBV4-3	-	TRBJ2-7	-	TGCGCCAGCAGCCAAGGGACAGACAGCTCCTACGAGCAGTACTTC	CASSQGTDSSYEQYF
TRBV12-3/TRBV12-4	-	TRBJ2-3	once	TGTGCCAGCAGTTCCCCGGGACGGACCACAGATACGCAGTATTTT	CASSSPGRTTDTQYF
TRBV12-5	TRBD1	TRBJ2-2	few	TGTGCTAGTAGATCCGCCGCCCGTCCGGGACAGGGGAACACCGGGGAGCTGTTTTTT	CASRSAARPGQGNTGELFF
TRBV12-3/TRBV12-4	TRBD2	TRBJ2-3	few	TGTGCCAGCAGTTCCGGGACTAGCGGGGGGAATGGTCAAAGGCAGTATTTT	CASSSGTSGGNGQRQYF
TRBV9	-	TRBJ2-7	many	TGTGCCAGCAGCGCCGCCGGCGGAGCCTACGAGCAGTACTTC	CASSAAGGAYEQYF
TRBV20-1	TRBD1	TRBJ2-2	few	TGCAGTGCTAGAGAACAGGGGTGGACCGGGGAGCTGTTTTTT	CSAREQGWTGELFF
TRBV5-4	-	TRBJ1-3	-	TGTGCCAGCAGCTTTGGGGCACCTGGAAACACCATATATTTT	CASSFGAPGNTIYF
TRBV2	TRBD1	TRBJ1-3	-	TGTGCCAGCCGACGACAGGGGGTAGGAAACACCATATATTTT	CASRRQGVGNTIYF
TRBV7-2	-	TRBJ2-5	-	TGTGCCAGCATCGAAAGGGGGGGCCAAGAGACCCAGTACTTC	CASIERGGQETQYF
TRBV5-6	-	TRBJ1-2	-	TGTGCCAGCAGCCATCGGGAGGGGAATTATGGCTACACCTTC	CASSHREGNYGYTF
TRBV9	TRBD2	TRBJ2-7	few	TGTGCCAGCAGCGGTTCTAGCGGGGGGCACGAGCAGTACTTC	CASSGSSGGHEQYF
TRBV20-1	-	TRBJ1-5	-	TGCAGTGCTGGGGCACAGGGATTTCCTAGCAATCAGCCCCAGCATTTT	CSAGAQGFPSNQPQHF
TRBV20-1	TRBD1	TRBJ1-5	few	TGCAGTGCTAGAGGGCACCGGGACAGAAAGGACCAGCCCCAGCATTTT	CSARGHRDRKDQPQHF
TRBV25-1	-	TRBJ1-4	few	TGTGCCAGCAGTGAATCCGGAGAGGTGGAAAAACTGTTTTTT	CASSESGEVEKLFF
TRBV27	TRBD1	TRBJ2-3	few	TGTGCCAGCAGTTTAATTACAGGGGCTAGCACAGATACGCAGTATTTT	CASSLITGASTDTQYF
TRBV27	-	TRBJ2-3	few	TGTGCCGCAGGAGGAGGAGGGGGCGATCGTACGCAGTATTTT	CAAGGGGGDRTQYF
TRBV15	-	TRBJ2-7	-	TGTGCCACCAGCAGAGATCAAGTTAACTACGAGCAGTACTTC	CATSRDQVNYEQYF
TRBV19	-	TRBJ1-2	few	TGTGCCAGTAGTACTCGACAGGATCAGATCCCACATGGCTACACCTTC	CASSTRQDQIPHGYTF
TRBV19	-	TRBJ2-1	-	TGTGCCAGTAGTTGGACACGTCTCAGTGAGCAGTTCTTC	CASSWTRLSEQFF
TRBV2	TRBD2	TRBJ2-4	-	TGTGCCAGCAGTCAAAGGACTAGCGGGGGACTACAAAACATTCAGTACTTC	CASSQRTSGGLQNIQYF
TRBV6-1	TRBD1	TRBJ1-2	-	TGTGCCAGCAGAGATACAGGGGGCTATGGCTACACCTTC	CASRDTGGYGYTF
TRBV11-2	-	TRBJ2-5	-	TGTGCCAGCAGCCTGGGGATACTTGGGGAGACCCAGTACTTC	CASSLGILGETQYF
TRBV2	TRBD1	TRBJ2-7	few	TGTGCCAGCAGTGCCGCCGGGACAGGGAACTACGAGCAGTACTTC	CASSAAGTGNYEQYF
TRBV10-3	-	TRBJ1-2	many	TGTGCCATCAGTGTGGGTGGTAGCTATGGCTACACCTTC	CAISVGGSYGYTF
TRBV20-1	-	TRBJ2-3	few	TGCAGTGCTAGGGGTCCGGGTTCCAGTACGCAGTATTTT	CSARGPGSSTQYF
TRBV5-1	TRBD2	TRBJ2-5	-	TGCGCCAGCAGCGTGCTAGCGGGGGAAGAGACCCAGTACTTC	CASSVLAGEETQYF
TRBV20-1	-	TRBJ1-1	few	TGCAGTGCTGGGCACAACACTGAAGCTTTCTTT	CSAGHNTEAFF
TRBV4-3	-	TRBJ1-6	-	TGCGCCAGCAGCCAAGATCCTCCCCTCGGACAGACAAATTCACCCCTCCACTTT	CASSQDPPLGQTNSPLHF